The sequence of this T cell receptor (beta chain) was determined in a study of cytomegalovirus exposure and HLA in healthy donors. The ends lost 4 bases at V and 3 bases at J; junction bases unmatched: 10. CDR1 SGHKS and CDR2 YYEKEE come from the germline V gene (reference sequence). The CDR3 sequence is 15 residues long. In the PCR, 60 Vbeta and 13 Jbeta primers were used. Only in-frame clones appear in the TCRdb table, and some are missing; sequencing was by immunoSEQ multiplex PCR. The sample yields roughly 110,000 clones, just over 70% seen once. The chain couples TRBV5-5 to TRBJ2-7, with 7 bases that match TRBD1. The clonotype was recovered from a boy aged 10-17 years in good health and CMV-seronegative. The sequencing input was PBMCs. The CDR3 is CASSIPGQSVYEQYF. DNA for the CDR3: TGTGCCAGCAGCATCCCGGGACAGAGTGTCTACGAGCAGTACTTC.